Each of the 29 T cell receptor beta chains below was sequenced from the same sample in a study of cytomegalovirus exposure and HLA in healthy donors. Some clones are missing from TCRdb's copy, which holds only in-frame ones; the method was immunoSEQ multiplex PCR. Of some 180,000 clones listed, roughly 86% are singletons. Sequenced sample: PBMCs. These receptors all stem from a man under 40 in good health and CMV-seropositive.

This clone was seen a handful of times. This chain links TRBV5-4 with TRBJ2-6, with D tentatively TRBD2 (6 bases). CDR1 SGHNT and CDR2 YYREEE come from the germline V gene (reference sequence). V was trimmed by 1 base and J by 2 bases, leaving 7 bases between them. CDR3 length equals 15 residues. In nucleotides, the CDR3 is TGTGCCAGCAGCTTGCCGGGGGCTGGGGCCAACGTCCTGACTTTC. It codes for CASSLPGAGANVLTF.

The chain is built from TRBV30 and TRBJ2-3; D ambiguous. The V end lost 4 bases, the J end lost 6 bases, and 5 bases lay between the germline ends. The CDR3 is made up of 10 amino acids. CDR1 GTSNPN and CDR2 SVGIG come from the germline V gene (reference sequence). This CDR3 is CAWMYDTQYF. Here the CDR3 DNA reads TGTGCCTGGATGTACGATACGCAGTATTTT.

The V call is TRBV7-3, the J call TRBJ2-2; TRBD1 aligns across 10 bases. Looked up from germline, CDR1 is SGHTA and CDR2 is FQGTGA. The CDR3 has 15 residues. With V trimmed by 4 bases and J by 4 bases, 3 bases remained unmatched. This CDR3 is CASSSGQGGTGELFF. The CDR3 nucleotides are TGTGCCAGCAGCTCCGGACAGGGGGGCACCGGGGAGCTGTTTTTT. The entire variable domain, with the rest obtained from reference TRBV7-3 and TRBJ2-2, is as follows: GAGVSQTPSNKVTEKGKYVELRCDPISGHTALYWYRQSLGQGPEFLIYFQGTGAADDSGLPNDRFFAVRPEGSVSTLKIQRTERGDSAVYLCASSSGQGGTGELFFGEGSRLTVL.

This clone showed up just a few times. The V and J genes are TRBV7-2 and TRBJ2-6, with D unclear. Trimming removed 5 bases at V and 4 bases at J, with 6 bases between. CDR1 and CDR2 (germline): SGHTA, FQGNSA. The length of the CDR3 is 13 residues. The CDR3 reads CASSPSGANVLTF. As DNA, the CDR3 is TGTGCCAGCAGCCCGTCCGGGGCCAACGTCCTGACTTTC.

The chain recombines TRBV4-1 with TRBJ1-5; D uncertain. This CDR3 has 13 amino acids. V shed 3 bases and J shed 7 bases, with 10 bases lying between them. Germline lookup yields CDR1 MGHRA and CDR2 YSYEKL. The CDR3 here is CASSQLVQQPQHF. DNA for the CDR3: TGCGCCAGCAGCCAGCTTGTCCAACAGCCCCAGCATTTT.

V usage is TRBV10-3 and J usage is TRBJ2-3; D might be TRBD2 (6 bases). V lost 7 bases to trimming and J lost 4 bases, with 12 bases between them. The CDR3 spans 13 residues. Germline V gene data show CDR1 as ENHRY and CDR2 as SYGVKD. The CDR3 here is CAINREKADTQYF. The CDR3 region has the DNA TGTGCCATCAATCGGGAGAAGGCAGATACGCAGTATTTT.

The chain employs TRBV30 and TRBJ1-4; maybe TRBD1 (6 bases). The germline gives CDR1 GTSNPN, CDR2 SVGIG (reference sequence). Trimming removed 3 bases from V and 10 bases from J, with 15 bases in between. The CDR3 has 13 residues. In nucleotides, the CDR3 is TGTGCCTGGAGCGTCCAGGAAGGGGGAAAACTGTTTTTT. Amino acid sequence: CAWSVQEGGKLFF.

The chain is built from TRBV7-6 and TRBJ2-5; 12 nucleotides align to TRBD2. The CDR3 spans 15 residues. Germline V gives CDR1 SGHVS, CDR2 FNYEAQ. V lost 5 bases, J lost 5 bases, and 6 bases stayed unmatched. CDR3 nucleotides: TGTGCCAGCAGCATTCTAGCGGGGGGGCCGGAGACCCAGTACTTC. Residues: CASSILAGGPETQYF. The entire variable domain, with the rest obtained from reference TRBV7-6 and TRBJ2-5, is as follows: GAGVSQSPRYKVTKRGQDVALRCDPISGHVSLYWYRQALGQGPEFLTYFNYEAQQDKSGLPNDRFSAERPEGSISTLTIQRTEQRDSAMYRCASSILAGGPETQYFGPGTRLLVL.

The chain couples TRBV7-2 to TRBJ1-6, with 7 bases identical to TRBD1. J lost 6 bases, V lost 6 bases, and 8 bases had no gene match. The CDR3 covers 15 residues. Germline CDR1 SGHTA, CDR2 FQGNSA. The CDR3 DNA sequence: TGTGCCAGCAGAACCACCGGGACAGCTAATTCACCCCTCCACTTT. Its protein product is CASRTTGTANSPLHF.

The chain couples TRBV27 to TRBJ2-7; TRBD2 matches at 9 bases. The CDR3 is 15 residues long. The germline V gene encodes CDR1 MNHEY and CDR2 SMNVEV (reference sequence). The trim removed 6 bases at V and 4 bases at J, leaving 10 bases unmatched. In nucleotides, the CDR3 is TGTGCCAGCAGGCTACGGATAGCGGGAGCTTACGAGCAGTACTTC. Translation gives CASRLRIAGAYEQYF.

The chain recombines TRBV11-1 with TRBJ2-1; 12 nucleotides align to TRBD2. The CDR3 runs to 16 residues. V was pared by 5 bases and J by 0 bases, with 2 bases of the junction left unmatched. Germline V CDR1 and CDR2: SGHAT, FQDESV (reference sequence). CDR3 nucleotides: TGTGCCAGCAGCGGGGGACTAGCGGGCTCCTACAATGAGCAGTTCTTC. Amino acid sequence: CASSGGLAGSYNEQFF.

This sequence joins TRBV4-3 and TRBJ2-3; D gene uncertain. Looked up from germline, CDR1 is LGHNA and CDR2 is YSLEER. The CDR3 consists of 17 residues. Trimming cost V 0 bases and J 0 bases, with 13 bases left between them. The CDR3 DNA is TGCGCCAGCAGCCAAGATCCACTACATCTTAGCACAGATACGCAGTATTTT. Protein product: CASSQDPLHLSTDTQYF.

V usage is TRBV19 and J usage is TRBJ2-7; 9 bases fit TRBD1. Per germline, CDR1 LNHDA and CDR2 SQIVND (reference sequence). V was pared by 7 bases and J by 3 bases, with 7 bases of the junction left unmatched. The CDR3 runs to 14 residues. The CDR3 region is CASTPRQGVYEQYF. In nucleotides, the CDR3 is TGTGCCAGTACTCCACGACAGGGGGTCTACGAGCAGTACTTC.

The V call is TRBV5-4, the J call TRBJ2-7; 10 nucleotides align to TRBD1. With 4 bases clipped from V and 2 bases from J, the junction kept 6 bases outside the gene matches. Germline V lookup: CDR1 SGHNT, CDR2 YYREEE (reference sequence). The CDR3 covers 15 residues. CDR3 nucleotides: TGTGCCAGCAGCCGAGACAGGGGGCCCCCCTACGAGCAGTACTTC. It encodes CASSRDRGPPYEQYF. The variable domain in full, completed from reference TRBV5-4 and TRBJ2-7, reads ETGVTQSPTHLIKTRGQQVTLRCSSQSGHNTVSWYQQALGQGPQFIFQYYREEENGRGNFPPRFSGLQFPNYSSELNVNALELDDSALYLCASSRDRGPPYEQYFGPGTRLTVT.

V usage is TRBV5-4 and J usage is TRBJ2-3; 9 bases line up with TRBD1. Germline CDR1 and CDR2: SGHNT and YYREEE (reference sequence). The V and J ends lost 2 bases and 4 bases, in that order; junction bases with no gene match: 5. This CDR3 is 15 amino acids long. The CDR3 DNA follows: TGTGCCAGCAGCTTTGGGACAGGGAACGCAGATACGCAGTATTTT. Translation gives CASSFGTGNADTQYF.

The rearrangement links TRBV2 to TRBJ2-1; D may correspond to TRBD1 or TRBD2 (5 bases each). V was cut by 5 bases and J by 5 bases, with 16 bases left in between. In germline, CDR1 is SNHLY, CDR2 FYNNEI. The CDR3 contains 15 residues. The CDR3 spells CASSRDKRGNNEQFF. CDR3 coding DNA: TGTGCCAGCAGTAGGGATAAGAGGGGCAACAATGAGCAGTTCTTC. The whole variable domain, filled in from reference TRBV2 and TRBJ2-1, reads EPEVTQTPSHQVTQMGQEVILRCVPISNHLYFYWYRQILGQKVEFLVSFYNNEISEKSEIFDDQFSVERPDGSNFTLKIRSTKLEDSAMYFCASSRDKRGNNEQFFGPGTRLTVL.

The rearrangement uses TRBV19 and TRBJ2-7, with a weak D call TRBD2 (7 bases). The CDR3 length is 12 residues. V was cut by 7 bases and J by 6 bases, with 13 bases left in between. Germline CDR1 LNHDA, CDR2 SQIVND (reference sequence). CDR3 sequence: CASMGGLGEQYF. The CDR3 DNA follows: TGTGCCAGTATGGGGGGGCTTGGCGAGCAGTACTTC.

The V and J genes are TRBV19 and TRBJ1-2; TRBD1 might be the D (6 bases). Germline V gene data show CDR1 as LNHDA and CDR2 as SQIVND (reference sequence). The germline V and J ends were trimmed by 0 bases and 5 bases, with 13 bases remaining between them. The CDR3 runs 15 residues. The DNA for the CDR3 is TGTGCCAGTAGTATAGACAGGGGACTCGGGTATGGCTACACCTTC. This codes for CASSIDRGLGYGYTF.

The chain combines TRBV10-3 with TRBJ1-6, with D perhaps matching TRBD1 (6 bases). CDR3 length equals 17 residues. From germline, CDR1 is ENHRY and CDR2 SYGVKD. Trimming took off 6 bases at V and 7 bases at J, with 22 bases between the two ends. CDR3 DNA sequence: TGTGCCATCAGCGGGGGACCCCGTTGGACAGACAATTCACCCCTCCACTTT. It is translated as CAISGGPRWTDNSPLHF.

The genes are TRBV13 and TRBJ2-7, with D possibly TRBD2 on 7 matching bases. The CDR3 is 16 residues long. Germline CDR1 PRHDT, CDR2 FYEKMQ (reference sequence). V was clipped by 4 bases and J by 4 bases, with 20 bases between them. The CDR3 here is CASSSSWGGRWYEQYF. The CDR3 DNA reads TGTGCCAGCAGCTCCTCCTGGGGGGGCCGTTGGTACGAGCAGTACTTC.

This chain uses TRBV27 with TRBJ2-2; D remains ambiguous. V lost 2 bases and J 3 bases, leaving 4 bases between the germline ends. The CDR3 sequence is 13 residues long. In germline, CDR1 is MNHEY, CDR2 SMNVEV (reference sequence). This chain's CDR3 is CASSLTYTGELFF. The CDR3 DNA reads as TGTGCCAGCAGTTTAACGTACACCGGGGAGCTGTTTTTT.

The V gene is TRBV19, the J gene TRBJ2-3; 9 bases match TRBD2. J lost 8 bases, V lost 6 bases, and 9 bases had no gene match. This CDR3 comprises 14 residues. Germline V gene lookup returns CDR1 LNHDA and CDR2 SQIVND (reference sequence). The CDR3 nucleotides are TGTGCCAGTAGCAGAGCGGGGGGTGGAGGTACGCAGTATTTT. Residues: CASSRAGGGGTQYF.

V is TRBV11-2 and J is TRBJ2-2; TRBD1 agrees at 9 bases. From germline, CDR1 is SGHAT and CDR2 FQNNGV. J lost 5 bases, V lost 3 bases, and 7 bases had no gene match. The CDR3 is 16 residues long. CDR3 coding DNA: TGTGCCAGCAGCTTCTGGGGACAGGGTTCAACCGGGGAGCTGTTTTTT. Translating it yields CASSFWGQGSTGELFF.

CDR3 DNA sequence: TGTGCCAGCAGTTTAATGACGGGGCAGAGATCCTACGAGCAGTACTTC. Protein: CASSLMTGQRSYEQYF. The chain recombines TRBV27 with TRBJ2-7; D is tentatively TRBD1 or TRBD2 (5 bases each). Per the germline V gene, CDR1 is MNHEY and CDR2 is SMNVEV (reference sequence). CDR3 size: 16 residues. Trimming took 2 bases from V and 1 from J, leaving 15 bases between them.

CDR3 sequence reads: CASSLEIEGVDEQYF. In nucleotides, the CDR3 is TGTGCCAGCAGCTTAGAAATTGAGGGAGTGGACGAGCAGTACTTC. The rearrangement joins TRBV11-3 to TRBJ2-7, with D perhaps TRBD2 (5 bases). CDR3 length equals 15 residues. Germline V lookup: CDR1 SGHNT, CDR2 YENEEA. V was shortened by 0 bases and J by 5 bases, with 14 bases between the two germline ends.

The chain joins TRBV11-1 to TRBJ2-7; D unclear. Germline loops: CDR1 SGHAT, CDR2 FQDESV (reference sequence). The length of the CDR3 is 13 residues. V lost 2 bases to trimming and J lost 3 bases, with 8 bases between them. CDR3 region: CASSLMGFYEQYF. The CDR3 DNA is TGTGCCAGCAGCTTAATGGGGTTCTACGAGCAGTACTTC. The complete variable domain, with remaining parts taken from reference TRBV11-1 and TRBJ2-7, reads EAEVAQSPRYKITEKSQAVAFWCDPISGHATLYWYRQILGQGPELLVQFQDESVVDDSQLPKDRFSAERLKGVDSTLKIQPAELGDSAMYLCASSLMGFYEQYFGPGTRLTVT.

The chain employs TRBV6-4 and TRBJ2-1; 8 bases align to TRBD2. J lost 3 bases, V lost 0 bases, and 4 bases had no gene match. Germline CDR1 is MRHNA and CDR2 is SNTAGT. The CDR3 extends over 16 amino acids. CDR3 DNA sequence: TGTGCCAGCAGTGACTCGGCTAGCGGGTACTACAATGAGCAGTTCTTC. It is translated as CASSDSASGYYNEQFF.

CDR3 nucleotide sequence: TGTGCCACCAGCAGCGGAACAGGGGGTCGGGAGACCCAGTACTTC. It translates to CATSSGTGGRETQYF. The chain combines TRBV15 with TRBJ2-5, with 8 bases fitting TRBD1. Germline CDR1 is LNHNV and CDR2 is YYDKDF (reference sequence). The CDR3 runs to 15 residues. V lost 3 bases to trimming and J lost 5 bases; unmatched junction nucleotides: 8.

The gene calls are TRBV7-3 and TRBJ2-3; tentative D call: TRBD2 (5 bases). The germline CDR1 and CDR2 sequences are SGHTA and FQGTGA. Trimming took off 6 bases at V and 6 bases at J, with 16 bases between the two ends. The CDR3 runs 14 residues. CDR3 amino acids: CASRRAAGEDTQYF. The CDR3 DNA reads as TGTGCCAGCAGAAGAGCGGCGGGCGAGGATACGCAGTATTTT.